The rows below give T cell receptor beta chains drawn from one sample of a study of T cells in Graves' hyperthyroidism and ophthalmopathy. TCRdb passed the multiplex PCR reads through MiXCR, listing each CDR3 protein once. The profile shows tens of thousands of distinct CDR3 sequences, about 50% of them singletons. The sample taken for sequencing was blood. These receptors were obtained from a woman in her forties or fifties with Graves' hyperthyroidism that later progressed to Graves' ophthalmopathy. Both conserved end residues are part of each CDR3. Each record gives: clone size, D gene, V gene, J gene, CDR3 DNA, CDR3 protein. A D gene is named only where the DNA matches it firmly. Some rows mark clone size as missing; the rest say once, few, many or name a class of expanded clone.

NA	TRBD1	TRBV12-3/TRBV12-4	TRBJ2-4	TGTGCCAGCAGTTTTTCCTTCCTGCAGGGGGCTTGGTACTTC	CASSFSFLQGAWYF
many	NA	TRBV12-3/TRBV12-4	TRBJ1-1	TGTGCCAGCAGTACTAGACAGTTGAGCACTGAAGCTTTCTTT	CASSTRQLSTEAFF
many	NA	TRBV19	TRBJ1-2	TGTGCCAGTAGTATGGAAGTCAGGGGTTATGGCTACACCTTC	CASSMEVRGYGYTF
NA	NA	TRBV7-3	TRBJ1-1	TGTGCCAGCATCGCGACGGGGGTTACTGAAGCTTTCTTT	CASIATGVTEAFF
NA	NA	TRBV7-9	TRBJ1-5	TGTGTCAGTAGCTTAGCGGGGGACGCCGGGCGCCAGCATTTT	CVSSLAGDAGRQHF
NA	TRBD2	TRBV20-1	TRBJ2-6	TGCAGTGCCCCAGGGCTAGCGGGAGCCAACGTCCTGACTTTC	CSAPGLAGANVLTF
medium-sized	TRBD2	TRBV20-1	TRBJ2-7	TGCAGTGCTAGAGGCCAGCGGGAGGGTAGATACGAGCAGTACTTC	CSARGQREGRYEQYF
NA	NA	TRBV18	TRBJ1-5	TGTGCCAGCTCACCAAACGGACAGAGCAATCAGCCCCAGCATTTT	CASSPNGQSNQPQHF
many	TRBD1	TRBV5-1	TRBJ1-3	TGCGCCAGCAGCCCGCGACAGGGGGGAAACACCATATATTTT	CASSPRQGGNTIYF
many	TRBD2	TRBV5-6	TRBJ2-2	TGTGCCAGCAGCCGGGGGGGCCGGACCGGGGAGCTGTTTTTT	CASSRGGRTGELFF